This T cell receptor beta chain comes out of a study of T cells in pancreatic ductal adenocarcinoma. General observations from the study: Compared with tumor, blood showed more total productive templates and roughly 8-fold more clonotypes.

Selected pancreatic ductal adenocarcinoma patients had undergone surgery without neoadjuvant therapy. Notes on this clone: Antigen unknown.

Profiled with immunoSEQ multiplex PCR; TCRdb holds only in-frame clones, not every one. The sample holds more than 25,000 clones; 90% to 95% are singletons and the top ten take about 2%. The CDR3 is 16 amino acids. The germline gives CDR1 MNHNY, CDR2 SVGAGI (reference sequence). The V gene lost 5 bases and the J gene lost 2 bases, with 16 bases spanning the gap. The chain joins TRBV6-6 to TRBJ1-5; D is undetermined. Sequencing was carried out using PBMCs. The TCR originated in a human donor with pancreatic ductal adenocarcinoma. This CDR3 reads CASSPPSAGGNQPQHF. Here the CDR3 DNA reads TGTGCCAGCAGTCCCCCTAGTGCGGGAGGCAATCAGCCCCAGCATTTT.